One and the same sample provided the 7 T cell receptor beta chains below, sequenced in a study of blood T cells in healthy people across ages. Together with a sample-barcoded 5' primer, a J-beta primer mix was included in a second PCR lasting about 7 to 12 cycles. TCRdb called the 5' RACE reads again in MiXCR, with one record for every CDR3 protein. Among fewer than 2 million distinct CDR3 sequences, about 39% were seen once, and the ten largest hold under 25%. Sequenced sample: blood. The receptors shown here come from a human donor in good health.

Remarks on this clonotype: Since a much larger clone is just one base distant, this may be a read error. J is TRBJ2-1 and V is TRBV29-1, with D possibly being TRBD1 (5 bases). Trimming shortened V by 3 bases and J by 0 bases, and 12 bases separated the two germline ends. Germline V CDR1 and CDR2: SQVTM, ANQGSEA. The CDR3 runs 15 residues. CDR3 nucleotide sequence: TGCAGCGTTGATGGGGCTTACAGCTCCTACAATGAGCAGTTCTTC. Translated: CSVDGAYSSYNEQFF.

The sample holds a few counts of this clonotype. V is TRBV11-3 and J is TRBJ2-1, with unresolved D. V lost 5 bases and J 0 bases, leaving 11 bases between the germline ends. CDR1 and CDR2 from the germline V gene are SGHNT and YENEEA. CDR3 size: 15 residues. The DNA of the CDR3 is TGTGCCAGCAGCCCGGTCCCGAGCTCCTACAATGAGCAGTTCTTC. Amino acids: CASSPVPSSYNEQFF.

Comment on this clonotype: One end of the junction does not line up with germline, which may come from a read error. This rearrangement joins TRBV3-1 to TRBJ2-3, with 7 bases that match TRBD2. This CDR3 comprises 15 residues. Germline lookup yields CDR1 LGHDT and CDR2 YNNKEL (reference sequence). The CDR3 DNA sequence: TGTGCCGGCAGCCAAATCGCGGGGGTGGTAGATACGCAGTATTTT. It yields the protein CAGSQIAGVVDTQYF.

This chain joins TRBV29-1 and TRBJ2-7; a possible D gene is TRBD1 (5 bases). The CDR3 loop spans 15 amino acids. The V gene's germline CDR1 is SQVTM and CDR2 ANQGSEA. V was shortened by 3 bases and J by 7 bases, with 22 bases between the two germline ends. The CDR3: CSVEEEGARKFEQYF. The CDR3 DNA follows: TGCAGCGTTGAGGAAGAAGGGGCCCGTAAGTTTGAGCAGTACTTC.

V usage is TRBV4-3 and J usage is TRBJ2-3; 7 positions agree with TRBD1. The CDR3 consists of 17 residues. V lost 0 bases to trimming and J lost 9 bases; unmatched junction nucleotides: 15. Germline V gene lookup returns CDR1 LGHNA and CDR2 YSLEER. Written as DNA, the CDR3 is TGCGCCAGCAGCCAAGATCGGGACAGCTTACTCGGGCGGACGCAGTATTTT. Translating gives CASSQDRDSLLGRTQYF.

This clonotype was observed a few times. The chain employs TRBV6-1 and TRBJ1-1; D may be TRBD1 (6 bases). In germline, CDR1 is MNHNS, CDR2 SASEGT. The CDR3 totals 12 residues. V dropped 10 bases and J dropped 4 bases, with 13 bases sitting between them. The CDR3, as DNA: TGTGCCACACACCGGGACATCACTGAAGCTTTCTTT. The encoded protein is CATHRDITEAFF.

This chain uses TRBV7-2 with TRBJ2-1; 12 bases align to TRBD2. This CDR3 region has 17 residues. V lost 1 base and J lost 10; bases outside the gene matches: 11. In germline, CDR1 is SGHTA, CDR2 FQGNSA. The CDR3 here is CASSLVPGSSGGAEQFF. The CDR3 DNA follows: TGTGCCAGCAGCTTAGTACCCGGGTCTAGCGGGGGGGCCGAGCAGTTCTTC.